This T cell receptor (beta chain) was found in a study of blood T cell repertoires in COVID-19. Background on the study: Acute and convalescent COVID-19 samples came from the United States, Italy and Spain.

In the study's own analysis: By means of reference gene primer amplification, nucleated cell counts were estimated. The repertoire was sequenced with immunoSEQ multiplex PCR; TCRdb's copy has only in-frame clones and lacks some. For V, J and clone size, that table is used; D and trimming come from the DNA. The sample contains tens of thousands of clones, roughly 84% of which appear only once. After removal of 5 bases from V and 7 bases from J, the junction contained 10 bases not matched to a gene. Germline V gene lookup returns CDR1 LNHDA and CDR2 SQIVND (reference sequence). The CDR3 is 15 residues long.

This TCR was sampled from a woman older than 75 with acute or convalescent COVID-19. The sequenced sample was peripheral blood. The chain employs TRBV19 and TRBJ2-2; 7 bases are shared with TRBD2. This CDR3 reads CASSFPGLEVGELFF. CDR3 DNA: TGTGCCAGTAGTTTCCCCGGACTAGAAGTCGGGGAGCTGTTTTTT.